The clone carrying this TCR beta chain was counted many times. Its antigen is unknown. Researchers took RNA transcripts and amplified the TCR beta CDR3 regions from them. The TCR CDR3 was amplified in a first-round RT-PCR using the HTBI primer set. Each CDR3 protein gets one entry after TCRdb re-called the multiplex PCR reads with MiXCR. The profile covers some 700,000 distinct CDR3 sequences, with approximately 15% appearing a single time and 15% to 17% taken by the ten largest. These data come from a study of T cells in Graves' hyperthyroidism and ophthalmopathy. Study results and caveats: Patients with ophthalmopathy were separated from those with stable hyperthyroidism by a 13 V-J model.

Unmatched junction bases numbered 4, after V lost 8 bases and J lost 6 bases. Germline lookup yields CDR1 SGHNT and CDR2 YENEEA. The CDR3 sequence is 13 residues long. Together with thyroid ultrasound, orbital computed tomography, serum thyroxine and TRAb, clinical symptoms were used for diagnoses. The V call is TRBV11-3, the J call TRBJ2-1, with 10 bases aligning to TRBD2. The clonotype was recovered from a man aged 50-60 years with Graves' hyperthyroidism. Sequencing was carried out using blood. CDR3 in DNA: TGTGCCAGCGCTAGCGGGAGAGGCAATGAGCAGTTCTTC. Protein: CASASGRGNEQFF.